These T cell receptor beta chains were read from a single sample in a study of blood T cell repertoires in COVID-19. Measured with immunoSEQ multiplex PCR; TCRdb has only the in-frame clones, and not every one. The sample has approximately 220,000 clones, about 84% seen once. The sequenced material came from PBMCs or T cells enriched from blood (not recorded which). These receptors were taken from a middle-aged woman with acute COVID-19. Both conserved end residues are part of each CDR3. D genes are given only for firm matches. The size field is filled for only some rows; it gives once, few, many or a size class.

NA	TRBV2	TRBJ2-7	TRBD2	CASSDGRLAGGQDEQYF	TGTGCCAGCAGTGACGGGAGACTAGCGGGGGGGCAGGACGAGCAGTACTTC
NA	TRBV7-8	TRBJ2-1	TRBD1	CASSLAQGAGNEQFF	TGTGCCAGCAGCTTAGCCCAGGGGGCTGGCAATGAGCAGTTCTTC
NA	TRBV10-3	TRBJ1-2	NA	CAIDSYTF	TGTGCCATCGACAGCTACACCTTC
NA	TRBV7-2	TRBJ1-5	NA	CASSSGNKGEPQHF	TGTGCCAGCAGCTCCGGCAATAAGGGGGAGCCCCAGCATTTT
NA	TRBV11-3	TRBJ2-1	TRBD1	CASSLRRGQGNEQFF	TGTGCCAGCAGCTTAAGACGGGGACAGGGGAATGAGCAGTTCTTC
NA	TRBV19	TRBJ2-3	TRBD1	CASTQTGADTQYF	TGTGCCAGTACGCAAACAGGGGCGGATACGCAGTATTTT
few	TRBV24-1	TRBJ1-2	NA	CATSERRSSGGYTF	TGTGCCACCAGTGAACGCCGGTCTAGTGGAGGCTACACCTTC
NA	TRBV6-5	TRBJ1-1	NA	CASSYEGIMNTEAFF	TGTGCCAGCAGTTATGAGGGTATCATGAACACTGAAGCTTTCTTT
NA	TRBV7-2	TRBJ2-5	TRBD1	CASSRPGTGRLKTQYF	TGTGCCAGCAGTCGCCCGGGGACAGGTCGGTTGAAGACCCAGTACTTC
few	TRBV30	TRBJ1-1	TRBD1	CASILGTGDTEAFF	TGTGCCTCAATACTTGGGACAGGCGACACTGAAGCTTTCTTT
NA	TRBV5-4	TRBJ2-5	NA	CASSFSGRSAETQYF	TGTGCCAGCAGCTTCAGTGGGAGGAGCGCAGAGACCCAGTACTTC
few	TRBV6-2/TRBV6-3	TRBJ2-2	TRBD1	CASSYRGQGMNTGELFF	TGTGCCAGCAGTTACCGAGGACAGGGGATGAACACCGGGGAGCTGTTTTTT
NA	TRBV6-5	TRBJ1-5	NA	CASSATVSNQPQHF	TGTGCCAGCAGCGCGACAGTTAGCAATCAGCCCCAGCATTTT
NA	TRBV5-1	TRBJ1-2	NA	CASSLPDGLNYGYTF	TGCGCCAGCAGCTTGCCGGACGGACTTAACTATGGCTACACCTTC
NA	TRBV2	TRBJ2-2	TRBD2	CASSDPSGVNTGELFF	TGTGCCAGCAGTGACCCTAGCGGGGTCAACACCGGGGAGCTGTTTTTT
few	TRBV9	TRBJ2-1	NA	CASSVGGSGYNEQFF	TGTGCCAGCAGCGTAGGCGGGTCGGGATACAATGAGCAGTTCTTC
NA	TRBV27	TRBJ2-1	NA	CASSFRGDTYNEQFF	TGTGCCAGCAGTTTCCGGGGAGACACCTACAATGAGCAGTTCTTC
NA	TRBV10-2	TRBJ1-2	NA	CASSVEGGAGYGYTF	TGCGCCAGCAGTGTAGAAGGGGGGGCCGGCTATGGCTACACCTTC
NA	TRBV7-8	TRBJ1-5	NA	CASSLRGSSNQPQHF	TGTGCCAGCAGCTTACGGGGGAGTAGCAATCAGCCCCAGCATTTT
NA	TRBV10-3	TRBJ2-2	TRBD2	CAIRGTSMTGELFF	TGTGCCATCAGAGGGACTAGCATGACCGGGGAGCTGTTTTTT
NA	TRBV7-7	TRBJ1-3	NA	CASSPEVGGSLSGNTIYF	TGTGCTAGCAGCCCGGAGGTGGGGGGGTCTCTCTCTGGAAACACCATATATTTT
NA	TRBV21-1	TRBJ2-1	NA	CASSPWAACSYNEQFF	TGTGCCAGCAGCCCCTGGGCCGCCTGCTCCTACAATGAGCAGTTCTTC
NA	TRBV5-1	TRBJ2-4	NA	CASSPEENIQYF	TGCGCCAGCAGCCCCGAAGAGAACATTCAGTACTTC
NA	TRBV12-3/TRBV12-4	TRBJ2-1	TRBD2	CASSLLAGSEQFF	TGTGCCAGCAGTTTATTAGCGGGATCTGAGCAGTTCTTC
NA	TRBV12-3/TRBV12-4	TRBJ2-3	NA	CASSLQIPDTQYF	TGTGCCAGCAGTTTGCAGATCCCAGATACGCAGTATTTT
NA	TRBV7-3	TRBJ1-1	NA	CASSSTQANTEAFF	TGTGCCAGCAGCTCAACTCAGGCGAACACTGAAGCTTTCTTT
NA	TRBV24-1	TRBJ1-2	TRBD1	CATSETGQGSGYTF	TGTGCCACCAGTGAGACTGGACAGGGCTCTGGCTACACCTTC
NA	TRBV11-3	TRBJ2-3	TRBD2	CASSPGLAGTDTQYF	TGTGCCAGCAGCCCCGGACTAGCGGGCACAGATACGCAGTATTTT
NA	TRBV29-1	TRBJ1-1	TRBD1	CSVQGQGQFEAFF	TGCAGCGTCCAAGGACAGGGACAATTTGAAGCTTTCTTT
few	TRBV10-3	TRBJ2-6	TRBD1	CAIRGTGSSGANVLTF	TGTGCCATCCGAGGGACAGGGAGTTCCGGGGCCAACGTCCTGACTTTC
NA	TRBV28	TRBJ1-2	NA	CASSLGGAGYGYTF	TGTGCCAGCAGTTTAGGAGGGGCGGGCTATGGCTACACCTTC
NA	TRBV2	TRBJ1-5	NA	CASSGGGGNQPQHF	TGTGCCAGCAGTGGAGGGGGGGGGAATCAGCCCCAGCATTTT
NA	TRBV6-2/TRBV6-3	TRBJ2-3	NA	CASSFLGSTDTQYF	TGTGCCAGCAGTTTCCTAGGAAGCACAGATACGCAGTATTTT
NA	TRBV6-1	TRBJ1-3	TRBD1	CASSEAYRGSSGNTIYF	TGTGCCAGCAGTGAAGCGTACAGGGGGAGCTCTGGAAACACCATATATTTT
NA	TRBV19	TRBJ2-1	NA	CASSPGYNEQFF	TGTGCCAGTAGCCCGGGCTACAATGAGCAGTTCTTC
NA	TRBV7-2	TRBJ1-4	NA	CASSPRQINEKLFF	TGTGCCAGCAGCCCTAGACAGATTAATGAAAAACTGTTTTTT
NA	TRBV28	TRBJ2-1	TRBD2	CASSDTSGGNNEQFF	TGTGCCAGCAGCGATACTAGCGGAGGTAACAATGAGCAGTTCTTC
few	TRBV7-3	TRBJ2-2	TRBD2	CASSFWLAGGSGELFF	TGTGCCAGCAGCTTTTGGCTAGCGGGAGGGTCCGGGGAGCTGTTTTTT
NA	TRBV7-9	TRBJ1-2	TRBD1	CASSRDRGRSGYTF	TGTGCCAGCAGCAGGGACAGGGGGAGGTCCGGCTACACCTTC
NA	TRBV28	TRBJ1-4	NA	CASRSQGSTNEKLFF	TGTGCCAGCAGATCACAGGGTTCAACTAATGAAAAACTGTTTTTT
NA	TRBV19	TRBJ1-4	TRBD1	CASRMILDRGGSNEKLFF	TGTGCCAGTAGGATGATTCTAGACAGGGGAGGTTCTAATGAAAAACTGTTTTTT
NA	TRBV28	TRBJ2-5	NA	CASSLALGGRETQYF	TGTGCCAGCAGTCTCGCCCTCGGGGGGCGGGAGACCCAGTACTTC
NA	TRBV10-3	TRBJ1-5	TRBD1	CAISQGPTGGGQPQHF	TGTGCCATCAGCCAGGGCCCCACAGGGGGTGGGCAGCCCCAGCATTTT
NA	TRBV13	TRBJ1-4	NA	CASSLDGANEKLFF	TGTGCCAGCAGCCTCGACGGGGCTAATGAAAAACTGTTTTTT
many	TRBV5-4	TRBJ2-3	TRBD1	CASSLDRGYTDTQYF	TGTGCCAGCAGCTTGGACAGGGGATACACAGATACGCAGTATTTT
few	TRBV6-5	TRBJ1-4	TRBD1	CASSRQGTKLFF	TGTGCCAGCAGTCGACAGGGCACAAAACTGTTTTTT
NA	TRBV2	TRBJ1-4	NA	CASRARGTTNEKLFF	TGTGCCAGCAGGGCAAGGGGAACAACTAATGAAAAACTGTTTTTT
once	TRBV9	TRBJ2-2	TRBD2	CASSVTAGGNTGELFF	TGTGCCAGCAGCGTAACGGCGGGGGGGAACACCGGGGAGCTGTTTTTT
NA	TRBV19	TRBJ1-5	NA	CASSITFVRPQHF	TGTGCCAGTAGTATAACGTTTGTGCGGCCCCAGCATTTT
NA	TRBV30	TRBJ1-6	NA	CAWGIGGQSSPLHF	TGTGCCTGGGGGATTGGGGGACAAAGCTCACCCCTCCACTTT